These T cell receptor beta chains were read from a single sample in a study of T-cell memory formation after mild COVID-19. A single record per CDR3 protein comes from TCRdb applying MiXCR to the 5' RACE reads. The sample lists about 470,000 distinct CDR3 sequences; around 27% were seen once. Sample: PBMCs or a T cell subset sorted from them (not recorded which). The receptors here all came from an adult woman who had mild COVID-19 (a few samples of this study predate the infection). Cell type and time point are not known. CDR3s include the opening cysteine and the closing phenylalanine or tryptophan. The D gene is left open where the match is weak. Clone size is shown for a subset of rows, as once, few, many or a class of expanded clone.

v_gene	abundance	d_gene	j_gene	CDR3nt	CDR3aa
TRBV5-1	few	.	TRBJ2-7	TGCGCCAGCAGCTTGGAGAGATACGGATCCTACGAGCAGTACTTC	CASSLERYGSYEQYF
TRBV5-6	many	.	TRBJ1-1	TGTGCCAGCAGTTTAAGGACTGAAGCTTTCTTT	CASSLRTEAFF
TRBV4-1	.	TRBD2	TRBJ2-3	TGCGCCAGCTCAAAAGGCCCGGAGCGGGGGGCCCTCACAGATACGCAGTATTTT	CASSKGPERGALTDTQYF
TRBV7-3	.	TRBD1	TRBJ2-7	TGTGCCAGCAGCTTTGCCCCGGGACAGGGGTACGAGCAGTACTTC	CASSFAPGQGYEQYF
TRBV12-3/TRBV12-4	.	TRBD1	TRBJ2-5	TGTGCCAGCAGCTCTCCGACAGGGTTAAAGACCCAGTACTTC	CASSSPTGLKTQYF
TRBV11-2	.	.	TRBJ1-3	TGTGCCAGCAGCTTAGGTGTTGTTGGAAACACCATATATTTT	CASSLGVVGNTIYF
TRBV20-1	.	.	TRBJ2-1	TGCAGTGCTAGGGGTACCCACAGGCCTCTTCCGTTCTTC	CSARGTHRPLPFF
TRBV20-1	few	.	TRBJ2-5	TGCAGTGCTAGATACCTCCAGGCCCAGTACTTC	CSARYLQAQYF
TRBV6-6	few	.	TRBJ1-6	TGTGCCAGCAGTTACACCTTAGGATCACCCCTCCACTTT	CASSYTLGSPLHF
TRBV15	few	.	TRBJ2-7	TGTGCCACCAGCAGCCAACTGTTTGCGGGATTGGGTAGTGCCTACGAGCAGTACTTC	CATSSQLFAGLGSAYEQYF
TRBV12-3/TRBV12-4	few	.	TRBJ2-7	TGTGCCAGCAGTTTAGGGACTGGGTACGGCATCGTGTCCTCCTACGAGCAGTACTTC	CASSLGTGYGIVSSYEQYF
TRBV12-5	.	TRBD2	TRBJ2-7	TGTGCTAGTGCCTTGGCCGGGGAGGGCTCCTACGAGCAGTACTTC	CASALAGEGSYEQYF
TRBV15	few	.	TRBJ2-1	TGTGCCACCAGCAGAGATGATAGGGCAATCCCCTACAATGAGCAGTTCTTC	CATSRDDRAIPYNEQFF
TRBV12-3/TRBV12-4	few	TRBD1	TRBJ1-2	TGTGCCAGCAGTTCATCACCCGGGACAGGGCCGCGGGGCTACACCTTC	CASSSSPGTGPRGYTF
TRBV5-6	.	TRBD1	TRBJ2-3	TGTGCCAGCAGCGCTGGACAGGGTTGGGCAGATACGCAGTATTTT	CASSAGQGWADTQYF
TRBV3-1	.	.	TRBJ1-2	TGTGCCAGCAGCCAAGATCATCGCAGGGTGCGGGAGATGGACTATGGCTACACCTTC	CASSQDHRRVREMDYGYTF
TRBV5-1	many	TRBD2	TRBJ2-3	TGCGCCAGCAACCGACTAGCGGGAGGAGGAGACACAGATACGCAGTATTTT	CASNRLAGGGDTDTQYF
TRBV12-3/TRBV12-4	few	.	TRBJ2-7	TGTGCCAGCAGTTTAGCGAGAGGGTTCTACGAGCAGTACTTC	CASSLARGFYEQYF
TRBV12-3/TRBV12-4	.	TRBD2	TRBJ2-2	TGTGCCAGCAGTGCCCCGGGACTAGCGGGGGTCATCGGGGAGCTGTTTTTT	CASSAPGLAGVIGELFF
TRBV7-8	few	.	TRBJ2-1	TGTGCCAGCAGCTTATATTCAGATAGCTCCTACAATGAGCAGTTCTTC	CASSLYSDSSYNEQFF
TRBV5-1	few	.	TRBJ2-4	TGCGCCAGCAGCTTGGGAGGGGCCTTAGCCAAAAACATTCAGTACTTC	CASSLGGALAKNIQYF
TRBV12-3/TRBV12-4	.	TRBD2	TRBJ2-7	TGTGCCAGCAGGACTAGCGGTGCCCCCTACGAGCAGTACTTC	CASRTSGAPYEQYF
TRBV27	.	.	TRBJ2-4	TGTGCCAGCAGTGCCTACACAGGTCCCGCCGCCAAAAACATTCAGTACTTC	CASSAYTGPAAKNIQYF
TRBV5-1	few	.	TRBJ1-1	TGCGCCAGCCGCGATCGTACCCGGGAGTACACTGAAGCTTTCTTT	CASRDRTREYTEAFF
TRBV7-8	.	.	TRBJ2-3	TGTGCCAGCAGCTTATCTACGGCAGGGCATATCGCAGATACGCAGTATTTT	CASSLSTAGHIADTQYF
TRBV7-9	few	.	TRBJ2-4	TGTGCCAGCAGCTCCGGGACACCCGGGATTCAGTACTTC	CASSSGTPGIQYF
TRBV7-2	.	.	TRBJ2-2	TGTGCCAGCAGCTTAGTTGGTCAGGGGTACGGGGAGCTGTTTTTT	CASSLVGQGYGELFF
TRBV14	.	.	TRBJ1-2	TGTGCCAGCAGCCAAGAAGGTTTAAGGTGGTATGGCTACACCTTC	CASSQEGLRWYGYTF
TRBV5-1	.	TRBD2	TRBJ2-7	TGCGCCAGCAGCTTCTACCCAGCGGGAGTAAACTACGAGCAGTACTTC	CASSFYPAGVNYEQYF
TRBV12-3/TRBV12-4	.	TRBD1	TRBJ2-3	TGTGCCAGCAGTCTCCGACAGGGGGCCGCGGATACGCAGTATTTT	CASSLRQGAADTQYF
TRBV2	.	TRBD2	TRBJ2-5	TGTGCCAGCAGTGGGCAGGGAGGGTCTGGGACCCAGTACTTC	CASSGQGGSGTQYF
TRBV29-1	few	.	TRBJ1-5	TGCAGCGTTAGATGGCAGCCCCTGTCGCCCCAGCATTTT	CSVRWQPLSPQHF
TRBV7-9	.	TRBD2	TRBJ2-1	TGTGCCAGCAGCTACAGCGGGGCATACAATGAGCAGTTCTTC	CASSYSGAYNEQFF